Detailed here is one T cell receptor beta chain. Its antigen remains unknown. This sample stems from a study of T-cell memory formation after mild COVID-19. Study-wide results and limits: In pre-infection memory, a portion of responding clones appeared, which suggested that cross-reactive memory joined.

From the 5' RACE reads, TCRdb called clonotypes with MiXCR, one entry per CDR3 protein. The table lists approximately 150,000 distinct CDR3 sequences, around 21% of them singletons, with approximately 2.4% in the top ten. Sequencing was done on a sample of PBMCs or a T cell subset sorted from them (not recorded which). The receptor's source is an adult woman who had mild COVID-19 (a few samples of this study predate the infection). Cell type and time point are not known.

The CDR3 spells CASSSLTEAFF. The CDR3 DNA reads TGTGCCAGCAGCTCATTAACTGAAGCTTTCTTT. J is TRBJ1-1 and V is TRBV7-3; D gene ambiguous. The germline CDR1 and CDR2 sequences are SGHTA and FQGTGA. V was clipped by 4 bases and J by 5 bases, with 5 bases between them. The CDR3 has 11 amino acids.